This TCR beta chain is drawn from a study of human T cells and chemical hapten exposure. About the research overall: Readings were taken at 6 days from patch tests that had applied 0.01% DPC to the upper back. Mostly female, the patients presented with alopecia areata, totalis or universalis.

Each cDNA molecule in the library carried unique molecular identifiers. In TCRdb, the RACE reads were re-called with MiXCR into one record per CDR3 protein. This repertoire shows 80,000 to 100,000 distinct CDR3 sequences, about 8.9% found once; its top ten account for approximately 3.9%. Sample time point: pre-sensitization, week 0. Sample treatment: therapeutic diphenylcyclopropenone sensitization with weekly scalp DPC. This clonotype was recorded many times. Germline V gene lookup returns CDR1 MRHNA and CDR2 SNTAGT. V was pared by 6 bases and J by 4 bases, with 6 bases of the junction left unmatched. The CDR3 covers 14 residues.

The specimen was whole blood, collected in connection with sensitization to the hapten diphenylcyclopropenone (DPC). The clonotype was recovered from a woman between 40 and 55 years old with alopecia areata. Some clones in this sample may be carry-over from other donors' samples. This chain connects TRBV6-4 to TRBJ1-2, with 9 positions matching TRBD1. The CDR3 coding sequence is TGTGCCAGCAGCCCGGACAGGGGTTCCTATGGCTACACCTTC. It encodes CASSPDRGSYGYTF.